Here is one TCR beta chain with its context. TCRdb's table, derived via immunoSEQ multiplex PCR, lists solely in-frame clones and lacks some. The sample consists of under 300,000 clones, less than 90% of them appearing once. The data were obtained in a study of blood T cell repertoires in COVID-19. In the study overall: Some COVID-19 samples were acute and others convalescent; all came from the United States, Italy and Spain.

The V gene end was trimmed by 4 bases and the J gene end by 2 bases; junction bases not matched to a gene: 5. The CDR3 totals 14 residues. CDR1 is MNHEY and CDR2 is SMNVEV in the germline V gene (reference sequence). Seattle researchers signed up patients amid active infection and tracked them longitudinally. This sequence joins TRBV27 and TRBJ2-7; 7 bases agree with TRBD1. This receptor was obtained from a woman in her 70s with COVID-19, enrolled during active disease. Sequenced material: peripheral blood. The CDR3 DNA is TGTGCCAGCAGTTCTTTACAGGGGACCTACGAGCAGTACTTC. Translated, it gives CASSSLQGTYEQYF.